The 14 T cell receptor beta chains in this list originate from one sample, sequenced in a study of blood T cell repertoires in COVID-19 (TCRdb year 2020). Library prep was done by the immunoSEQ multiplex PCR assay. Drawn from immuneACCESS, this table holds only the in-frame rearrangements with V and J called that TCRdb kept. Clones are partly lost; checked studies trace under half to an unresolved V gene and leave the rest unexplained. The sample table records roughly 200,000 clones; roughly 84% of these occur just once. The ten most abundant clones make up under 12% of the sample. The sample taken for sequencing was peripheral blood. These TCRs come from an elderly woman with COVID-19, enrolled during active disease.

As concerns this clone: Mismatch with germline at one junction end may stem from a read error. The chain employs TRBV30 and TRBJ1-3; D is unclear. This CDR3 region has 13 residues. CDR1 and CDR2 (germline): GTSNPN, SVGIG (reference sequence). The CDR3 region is CAWKVTGGNTIYF. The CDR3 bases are TGTGCATGGAAGGTGACGGGAGGAAACACCATATATTTT. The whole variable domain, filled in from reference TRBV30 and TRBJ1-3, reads SQTIHQWPATLVQPVGSPLSLECTVEGTSNPNLYWYRQAAGRGLQLLFYSVGIGQISSEVPQNLSASRPQDRQFILSSKKLLLSDSGFYLCAWKVTGGNTIYFGEGSWLTVV.

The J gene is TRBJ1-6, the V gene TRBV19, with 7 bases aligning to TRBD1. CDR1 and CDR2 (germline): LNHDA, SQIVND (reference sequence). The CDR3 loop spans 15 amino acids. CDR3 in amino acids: CASSTGSRLNAPLHF. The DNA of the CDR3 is TGTGCGAGTTCGACAGGGAGTCGTCTAAACGCACCCCTCCACTTT.

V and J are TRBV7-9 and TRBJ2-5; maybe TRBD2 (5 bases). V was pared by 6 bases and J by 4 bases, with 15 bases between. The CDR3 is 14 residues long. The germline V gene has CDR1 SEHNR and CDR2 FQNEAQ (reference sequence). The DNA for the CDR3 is TGTGCCAGCAGTCAGGTAGGAGGTGGAGAGACCCAGTACTTC. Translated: CASSQVGGGETQYF.

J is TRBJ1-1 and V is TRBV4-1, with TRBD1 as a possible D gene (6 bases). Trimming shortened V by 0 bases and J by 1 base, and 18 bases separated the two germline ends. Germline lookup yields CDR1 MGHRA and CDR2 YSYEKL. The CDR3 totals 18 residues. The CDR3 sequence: CASSQDLGAGLGNTEAFF. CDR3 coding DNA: TGCGCCAGCAGCCAAGATCTGGGGGCCGGATTAGGGAACACTGAAGCTTTCTTT.

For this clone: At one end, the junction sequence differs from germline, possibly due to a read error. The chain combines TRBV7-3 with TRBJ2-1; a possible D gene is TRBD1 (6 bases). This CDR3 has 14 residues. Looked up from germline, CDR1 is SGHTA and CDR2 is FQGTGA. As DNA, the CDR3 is TGTGTCAGCAGCCCGACAGGAGACTACAATGAGCAGTTCTTC. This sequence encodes CVSSPTGDYNEQFF.

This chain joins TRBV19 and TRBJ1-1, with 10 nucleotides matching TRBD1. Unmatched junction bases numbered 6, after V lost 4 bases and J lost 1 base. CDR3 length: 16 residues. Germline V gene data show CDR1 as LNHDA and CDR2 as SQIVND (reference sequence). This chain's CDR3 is CASSTLTGGKNTEAFF. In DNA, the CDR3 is TGTGCCAGTAGTACCCTGACAGGGGGCAAGAACACTGAAGCTTTCTTT. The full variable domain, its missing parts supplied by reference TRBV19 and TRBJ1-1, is DGGITQSPKYLFRKEGQNVTLSCEQNLNHDAMYWYRQDPGQGLRLIYYSQIVNDFQKGDIAEGYSVSREKKESFPLTVTSAQKNPTAFYLCASSTLTGGKNTEAFFGQGTRLTVV.

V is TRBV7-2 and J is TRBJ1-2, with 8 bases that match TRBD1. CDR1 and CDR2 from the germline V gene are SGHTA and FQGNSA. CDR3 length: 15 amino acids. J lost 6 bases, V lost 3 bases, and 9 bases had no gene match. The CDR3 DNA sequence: TGTGCCAGCAGCTTCAACGGACAGGGTTCACATGGCTACACCTTC. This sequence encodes CASSFNGQGSHGYTF.

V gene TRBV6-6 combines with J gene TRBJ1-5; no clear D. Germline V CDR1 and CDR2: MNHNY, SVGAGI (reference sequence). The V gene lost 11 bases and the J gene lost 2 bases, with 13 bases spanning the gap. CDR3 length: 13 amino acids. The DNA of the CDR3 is TGTGCCGTACAGCAGGTGGGCAATCAGCCCCAGCATTTT. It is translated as CAVQQVGNQPQHF.

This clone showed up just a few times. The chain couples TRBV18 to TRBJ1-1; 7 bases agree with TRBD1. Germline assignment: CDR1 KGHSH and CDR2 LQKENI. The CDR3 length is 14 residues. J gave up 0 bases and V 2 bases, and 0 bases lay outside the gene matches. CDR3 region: CASSPGQVNTEAFF. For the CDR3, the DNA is TGTGCCAGCTCACCAGGACAGGTGAACACTGAAGCTTTCTTT. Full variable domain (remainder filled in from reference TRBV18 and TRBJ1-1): NAGVMQNPRHLVRRRGQEARLRCSPMKGHSHVYWYRQLPEEGLKFMVYLQKENIIDESGMPKERFSAEFPKEGPSILRIQQVVRGDSAAYFCASSPGQVNTEAFFGQGTRLTVV.

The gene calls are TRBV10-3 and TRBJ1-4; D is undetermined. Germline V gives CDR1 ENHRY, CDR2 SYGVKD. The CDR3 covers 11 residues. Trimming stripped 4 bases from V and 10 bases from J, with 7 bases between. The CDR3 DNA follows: TGTGCCATCAGTGCCTCGGGAAAACTGTTTTTT. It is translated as CAISASGKLFF.

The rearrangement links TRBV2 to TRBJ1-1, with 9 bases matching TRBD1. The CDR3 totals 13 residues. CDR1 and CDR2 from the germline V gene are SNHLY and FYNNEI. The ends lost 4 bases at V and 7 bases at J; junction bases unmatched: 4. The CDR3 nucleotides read TGTGCCAGCAGTGGACAGGGGGTTGGTGAAGCTTTCTTT. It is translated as CASSGQGVGEAFF.

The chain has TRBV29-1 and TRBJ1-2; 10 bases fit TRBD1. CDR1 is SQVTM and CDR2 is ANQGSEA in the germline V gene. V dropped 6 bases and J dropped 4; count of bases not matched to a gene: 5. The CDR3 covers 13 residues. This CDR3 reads CSVSTGGSYGYTF. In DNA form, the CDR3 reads TGCAGCGTCTCGACAGGGGGCAGCTATGGCTACACCTTC.

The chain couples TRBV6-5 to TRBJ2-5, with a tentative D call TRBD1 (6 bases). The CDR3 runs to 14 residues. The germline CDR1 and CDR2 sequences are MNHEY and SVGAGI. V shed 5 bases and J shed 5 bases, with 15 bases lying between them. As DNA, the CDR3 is TGTGCCAGCAGTAAAACAGGGTCTATGGAGACCCAGTACTTC. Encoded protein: CASSKTGSMETQYF.

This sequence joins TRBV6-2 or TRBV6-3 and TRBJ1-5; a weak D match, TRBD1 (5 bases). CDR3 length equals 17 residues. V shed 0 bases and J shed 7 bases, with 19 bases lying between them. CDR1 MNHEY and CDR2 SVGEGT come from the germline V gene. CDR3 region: CASSYSPIRVARQPQHF. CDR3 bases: TGTGCCAGCAGTTACTCTCCGATCAGGGTCGCTCGGCAGCCCCAGCATTTT.